This T cell receptor beta chain was identified during a study of blood T cell repertoires in COVID-19 (dated by TCRdb to the early 2020s). For context, the study as a whole: Collaborator samples came from the United States, Italy and Spain and covered acute and convalescent phases of COVID-19. Sample metadata almost always included a de-identified subject ID, COVID-19 status, age in years and sex. The prospective study material was composed of cDNA or gDNA derived from T cells, B-cell-depleted T cells, or PBMCs. The samples were drawn from two sources: the first 160 participants of the ongoing ImmuneRACE study, and 1,000 to 1,500 subjects contributed by 6 global collaborators. The repertoires were made available in a free public database intended to serve as a resource for research on the immune response to SARS-CoV-2. Deeply sampled blood TCRbeta repertoires from subjects exposed to, actively infected with, or recovered from COVID-19 were included in the dataset. Where HLA class I and class II types were available, the types were taken from metadata supplied by the sample provider, not from assay-based typing. Study-wide findings and limitations: The amount of clinical and demographic metadata varied by source and participant and was provided uncurated.

Whole blood was collected in K2EDTA tubes by collaborating institutions according to the institutions' own protocols. For TCRbeta analysis, collaborators shipped samples in one of three forms: frozen whole blood, isolated PBMCs, or DNA extracted from either of those sample types. The junction shows trimming of 6 bases on V and 4 bases on J, and the gene matches do not reach 9 bases of it. Taken from the germline V gene, the CDR1 and CDR2 loops are SGHRS and YFSETQ. The cysteine opens and the phenylalanine closes a CDR3 of 14 amino acids. Only CDR3 DNA remains: 42 bases, in frame from the first base. With regard to this clone: The clone's antigen remains unknown. Per-nucleotide qualities are absent, and no much larger clonotype sits a single base away.

TCRbeta CDR3 regions were amplified from genomic DNA using the immunoSEQ Assay, a bias-controlled multiplex PCR. The study's own analysis went as follows. The number of nucleated cells in each sample was estimated by amplification of reference gene primers within the assay. To quantify the absolute abundance of each unique TCRbeta CDR3 rearrangement, sequence reads were collapsed and filtered. For each sample, productive Simpson clonality was calculated as the square root of Simpson's diversity index across productive rearrangements. In TCRdb, the immuneACCESS table is reduced to in-frame sequences with V and J assigned. These tables do not hold every clone; where another copy was compared, an unresolved V gene accounts for under half, and the others remain unexplained. V, J and clone size are taken as reported in that table, and D and trimming were inferred from the DNA itself. A total of 24,000 or so clones appear in this sample, roughly 80% of them only once. Of the sample, approximately 60% falls within the top ten clones.

Material: peripheral blood. The TCR originated in an elderly woman with acute or convalescent COVID-19. The chain is encoded by TRBV5-1 joined to TRBJ2-7; 8 of the junction bases match TRBD1. The sequence in DNA is TGCGCCAGCACCTCAGGGACAGGATCATACGAGCAGTACTTC. This codes for CASTSGTGSYEQYF. Reference TRBV5-1 and TRBJ2-7 genes cover what lies past the CDR3, so the full variable domain is KAGVTQTPRYLIKTRGQQVTLSCSPISGHRSVSWYQQTPGQGLQFLFEYFSETQRNKGNFPGRFSGRQFSNSRSEMNVSTLELGDSALYLCASTSGTGSYEQYFGPGTRLTVT.